This T cell receptor (beta chain) was identified during a study of T-cell memory formation after mild COVID-19. Turning to the study itself: Across donors, TCR clusters were largely donor specific.

Notes on this clonotype: Its target is unknown.

TCRdb reanalysed the 5' RACE reads using MiXCR and keeps one entry per CDR3 protein. The sample holds around 200,000 distinct CDR3 sequences, 9.5% seen once. This CDR3 has 15 amino acids. The ends lost 3 bases at V and 5 bases at J; junction bases unmatched: 5. The germline V gene has CDR1 SGHAT and CDR2 FQDESV (reference sequence). Study results and limitations: Certain responding clones were present in pre-infection memory, suggesting participation of cross-reactive memory. Clones that shrank (day 15 to 85) were balanced CD4/CD8, whereas later expanders leaned CD4+.

J is TRBJ2-5 and V is TRBV11-1, with 11 bases aligning to TRBD2. What was sequenced was PBMCs or a T cell subset sorted from them (not recorded which). The sequence came from a man between 18 and 29 years old who had mild COVID-19 (a few samples of this study predate the infection). Cell type and time point are not known. The CDR3 sequence is CASSFGTSGLETQYF. The CDR3 bases are TGTGCCAGCAGCTTTGGGACTAGCGGACTGGAGACCCAGTACTTC.